The T cell receptor beta chain described here comes from a study of siplizumab effects on memory and regulatory T cells. Clones were sequenced by immunoSEQ multiplex PCR, and TCRdb holds only the in-frame ones, with some missing. The sample records roughly 80,000 clones, around 90% being singletons. Germline V gene data show CDR1 as LNHNV and CDR2 as YYDKDF (reference sequence). Trimming cost V 5 bases and J 2 bases; bases outside gene matches: 5. The CDR3 is made up of 15 amino acids. Sequenced material: Tregs sorted from blood. The chain uses TRBV15 and TRBJ1-5; 8 bases agree with TRBD1. This receptor was obtained from a human donor in good health. The CDR3 region has the DNA TGTGCCACCAGCTCCGGGGGACAGGGCAATCAGCCCCAGCATTTT. The encoded protein is CATSSGGQGNQPQHF.